The 15 T cell receptor beta chains listed next were all sequenced from one sample in a study of T cell responses to AZD1222 COVID-19 vaccine. Sequencing used immunoSEQ multiplex PCR; TCRdb keeps in-frame clones, though not all of them. The sample records about 180,000 clones, about 92% being singletons. Specimen: peripheral blood, collected on day 0 of AZD1222 vaccination. The receptors stem from an adult in good health.

This chain connects TRBV5-1 to TRBJ2-1; the D gene is possibly TRBD2 (5 bases). Germline CDR1 reads SGHRS; CDR2 reads YFSETQ. The CDR3 has 11 amino acids. V lost 5 bases to trimming and J lost 10 bases, with 10 bases between them. DNA of the CDR3: TGCGCCAGCAGAGATACGGGAGAGCAGTTCTTC. Amino acids: CASRDTGEQFF.

The chain has TRBV3-1 (or the pseudogene TRBV3-2) and TRBJ2-1; D possibly corresponds to TRBD1 (6 bases). Trimming left V 0 bases short and J 7 bases short, with 13 bases between. The length of the CDR3 is 15 residues. Germline CDR1 is LGHDT and CDR2 is YNNKEL (reference sequence). The CDR3 nucleotides read TGTGCCAGCAGCCAAGATTACAGGGTTCGGAATGAGCAGTTCTTC. It codes for CASSQDYRVRNEQFF.

The chain joins TRBV13 to TRBJ1-1; D call uncertain. The CDR3 length is 11 residues. Germline V CDR1 and CDR2: PRHDT, FYEKMQ (reference sequence). Between the trimmed V and J ends, which lost 8 bases and 1 base, there was a span of 5 bases. The CDR3, as DNA: TGTGCCAGCCAGCGGAACACTGAAGCTTTCTTT. This translates into CASQRNTEAFF.

This chain joins TRBV6-1 and TRBJ1-2, with D perhaps TRBD1 (6 bases). Germline V CDR1 and CDR2: MNHNS, SASEGT. The CDR3 length is 13 residues. V was pared by 0 bases and J by 8 bases, with 10 bases between. This CDR3 reads CASSEAQGLGYTF. The DNA for the CDR3 is TGTGCCAGCAGTGAAGCGCAGGGGCTCGGCTACACCTTC.

CDR3 sequence: CASRPDREWGTEAFF. CDR3 sequence (DNA): TGTGCCAGCAGACCCGACAGGGAATGGGGCACTGAAGCTTTCTTT. The V gene is TRBV5-4, the J gene TRBJ1-1, with 7 bases lining up with TRBD1. CDR1 is SGHNT, CDR2 YYREEE, per germline (reference sequence). V lost 5 bases to trimming and J lost 4 bases; unmatched junction nucleotides: 11. This CDR3 is 15 amino acids long.

This clone was counted a single time. V and J are TRBV30 and TRBJ2-7; 9 nucleotides align to TRBD1. Trimming cost V 5 bases and J 4 bases; bases outside gene matches: 6. The CDR3 runs to 13 residues. The germline V gene has CDR1 GTSNPN and CDR2 SVGIG (reference sequence). CDR3 nucleotide sequence: TGTGCCTGGGAGACAGGGGGTTTATACGAGCAGTACTTC. As protein: CAWETGGLYEQYF.

The V gene is TRBV30, the J gene TRBJ2-2; no clear D gene. The V and J ends lost 5 bases and 7 bases respectively, with 5 bases between them. This CDR3 has 10 residues. The germline V gene has CDR1 GTSNPN and CDR2 SVGIG (reference sequence). CDR3: CAWWGGELFF. CDR3 nucleotides: TGTGCCTGGTGGGGCGGGGAGCTGTTTTTT.

The V call is TRBV6-5, the J call TRBJ2-3, with D hard to call. The germline V and J ends were trimmed by 6 bases and 2 bases, with 12 bases remaining between them. The CDR3 has 14 residues. CDR1 MNHEY and CDR2 SVGAGI come from the germline V gene. CDR3 DNA sequence: TGTGCCAGCAGCATAACTCCCGTCACAGATACGCAGTATTTT. Residues: CASSITPVTDTQYF.

The V call is TRBV5-6, the J call TRBJ2-6; D gene unclear. The CDR3 loop spans 12 amino acids. Germline V lookup: CDR1 SGHDT, CDR2 YYEEEE. Between the trimmed V and J ends, which lost 6 bases and 2 bases, there was a span of 3 bases. CDR3 DNA sequence: TGTGCCAGCATGACTGGGGCCAACGTCCTGACTTTC. Translated: CASMTGANVLTF. Drawing the rest from reference TRBV5-6 and TRBJ2-6, the complete variable domain is DAGVTQSPTHLIKTRGQQVTLRCSPKSGHDTVSWYQQALGQGPQFIFQYYEEEERQRGNFPDRFSGHQFPNYSSELNVNALLLGDSALYLCASMTGANVLTFGAGSRLTVL.

The chain uses TRBV5-6 and TRBJ1-2; D gene ambiguous. Germline V gene data show CDR1 as SGHDT and CDR2 as YYEEEE. This CDR3 is built from 15 residues. V shed 0 bases and J shed 1 base, with 10 bases lying between them. This CDR3 reads CASSLAWELNYGYTF. The CDR3 bases are TGTGCCAGCAGCTTGGCGTGGGAGCTTAACTATGGCTACACCTTC.

V gene TRBV5-6 combines with J gene TRBJ1-1; D might be TRBD1 (5 bases). Per the germline V gene, CDR1 is SGHDT and CDR2 is YYEEEE. This CDR3 is built from 16 residues. Trimming removed 2 bases at V and 1 base at J, with 15 bases between. CDR3: CASSFALPTGNTEAFF. The CDR3 region has the DNA TGTGCCAGCAGCTTTGCCCTTCCAACAGGGAACACTGAAGCTTTCTTT.

The V and J genes are TRBV14 and TRBJ1-2; possible D gene TRBD1, 6 bases. Trimming cost V 5 bases and J 7 bases, with 20 bases left between them. The CDR3 contains 15 residues. From germline, CDR1 is SGHDN and CDR2 FVKESK. The CDR3 reads CASSEVSGALGGYTF. The CDR3 nucleotides read TGTGCCAGCAGCGAGGTGTCGGGGGCCTTGGGTGGCTACACCTTC.

The gene calls are TRBV10-2 and TRBJ1-2; no firm D call. This CDR3 contains 15 residues. V gave up 3 bases and J gave up 0 bases, with 11 bases separating them. Per germline, CDR1 WSHSY and CDR2 SAAADI. The CDR3 bases are TGCGCCAGCAGTGATGGCGGGTTAGCTAACTATGGCTACACCTTC. Translated, it gives CASSDGGLANYGYTF.

The rearrangement uses TRBV5-1 and TRBJ2-1; D perhaps matches TRBD2 (5 bases). CDR1 is SGHRS and CDR2 is YFSETQ in the germline V gene. Trimming removed 6 bases at V and 4 bases at J, with 23 bases between. The CDR3 totals 17 residues. For the CDR3, the DNA is TGCGCCAGCACCACATACAGCGGAACCTTATTATACAATGAGCAGTTCTTC. Its protein is CASTTYSGTLLYNEQFF.

The chain couples TRBV19 to TRBJ1-5, with a possible D match to TRBD1 (5 bases). Germline V CDR1 and CDR2: LNHDA, SQIVND (reference sequence). The CDR3 has 18 residues. With 7 bases removed from V and 7 bases from J, the gap between germline ends came to 29 bases. In DNA, the CDR3 is TGTGCCAGTACCGAACGGGGTATAGGGGCCTTTTTTGACCAGCCCCAGCATTTT. This gives the protein CASTERGIGAFFDQPQHF.